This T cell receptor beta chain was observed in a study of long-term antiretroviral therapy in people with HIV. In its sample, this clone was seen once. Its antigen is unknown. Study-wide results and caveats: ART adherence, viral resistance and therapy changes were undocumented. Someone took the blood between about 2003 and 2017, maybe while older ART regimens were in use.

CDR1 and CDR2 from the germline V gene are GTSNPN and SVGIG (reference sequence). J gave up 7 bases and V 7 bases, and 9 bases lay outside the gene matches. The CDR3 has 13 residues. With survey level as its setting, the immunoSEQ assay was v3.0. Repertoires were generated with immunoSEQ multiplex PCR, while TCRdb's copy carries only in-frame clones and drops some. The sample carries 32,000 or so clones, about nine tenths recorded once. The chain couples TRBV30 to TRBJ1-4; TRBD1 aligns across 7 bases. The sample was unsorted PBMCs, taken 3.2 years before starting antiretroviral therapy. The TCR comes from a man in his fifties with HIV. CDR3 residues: CASEATGLEKLFF. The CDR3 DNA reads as TGTGCCTCCGAGGCGACAGGGCTTGAAAAACTGTTTTTT.